This TCR beta chain was found in a study of T-cell memory formation after mild COVID-19. Study-wide points: Researchers found some responding clones in pre-infection memory, a sign that cross-reactive memory joined. While clones contracting from day 15 to 85 were balanced between CD4 and CD8, later expanders leaned CD4+.

The CDR3 totals 15 residues. The germline gives CDR1 DFQATT, CDR2 SNEGSKA (reference sequence). V lost 1 base to trimming and J lost 0 bases; unmatched junction nucleotides: 6. TCRdb called the 5' RACE reads again in MiXCR, with one record for every CDR3 protein. The top ten clones hold about 20% of a sample with about 350,000 distinct CDR3 sequences, about 13% of them seen once. A few counts support this clonotype. Its antigen is not known. The rearrangement links TRBV20-1 to TRBJ2-7; 7 bases map to TRBD1. The sample comprised PBMCs or a T cell subset sorted from them (not recorded which). This TCR was recovered from a man aged 18 to 30 who had mild COVID-19 (a few samples of this study predate the infection). Cell type and time point are not known. CDR3 coding DNA: TGCAGTGCTAGAGGCCTTGACAGGGCCTCCTACGAGCAGTACTTC. Protein product: CSARGLDRASYEQYF.